This T cell receptor beta chain is drawn from a study of naive and memory T cell subsets. An equimolar mix of two oligonucleotides served as the beta constant-region primer for TRBC1 and TRBC2. Ligated cDNA was amplified by four rounds of PCR with nested alpha and beta constant-region primers and SP2. TCRdb itself ran the UMI-ligation and nested PCR reads through MiXCR, one entry per CDR3 protein. The sample has about 120,000 distinct CDR3 sequences; 35% to 40% are singletons. Germline lookup yields CDR1 SQVTM and CDR2 ANQGSEA. This CDR3 contains 15 residues. Trimming took 7 bases from V and 2 from J, leaving 17 bases between them.

V gene TRBV29-1 combines with J gene TRBJ2-2, with D possibly TRBD2 on 7 matching bases. This receptor was taken from a human donor in good health. What was sequenced was central memory CD4+ T cells from blood. The CDR3 DNA follows: TGCAGCGCTGTCCGGGGGGCAGCTAACACCGGGGAGCTGTTTTTT. Translated: CSAVRGAANTGELFF.